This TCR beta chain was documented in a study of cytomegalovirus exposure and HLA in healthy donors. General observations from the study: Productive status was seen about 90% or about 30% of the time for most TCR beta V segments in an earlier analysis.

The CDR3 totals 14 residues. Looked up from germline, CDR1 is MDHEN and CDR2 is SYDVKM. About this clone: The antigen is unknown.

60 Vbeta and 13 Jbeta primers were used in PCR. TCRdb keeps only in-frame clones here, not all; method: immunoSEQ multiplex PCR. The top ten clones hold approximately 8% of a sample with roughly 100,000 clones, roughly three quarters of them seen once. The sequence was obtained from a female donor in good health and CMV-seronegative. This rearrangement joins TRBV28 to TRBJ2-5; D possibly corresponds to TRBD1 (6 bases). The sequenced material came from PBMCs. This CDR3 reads CATARTAHQETQYF. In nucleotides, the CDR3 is TGTGCAACGGCACGGACAGCGCACCAAGAGACCCAGTACTTC.